Below are 21 T cell receptor beta chains sequenced from a single sample in a study of CD8 T cell repertoires and HIV-1 epitope variants. These receptors have no known antigen. Measured with immunoSEQ multiplex PCR; TCRdb has only the in-frame clones, and not every one. The table shows some 6,000 clones, with around 70% occurring only once. Sequencing was done on a sample of cultured CD8+ T cells derived from PBMCs. Receptors originate from a male donor with HIV.

The chain joins TRBV27 to TRBJ1-1, with unresolved D. The length of the CDR3 is 13 residues. The germline V and J ends were trimmed by 2 bases and 10 bases, with 14 bases remaining between them. Germline V lookup: CDR1 MNHEY, CDR2 SMNVEV (reference sequence). CDR3 loop: CASSLPGGVGAFF. The CDR3 bases are TGTGCCAGCAGTTTACCCGGCGGGGTCGGAGCTTTCTTT.

This chain uses TRBV27 with TRBJ1-4; D gene unclear. There are 15 residues in the CDR3. V lost 5 bases, J lost 4 bases, and 14 bases lay in between. In germline, CDR1 is MNHEY, CDR2 SMNVEV (reference sequence). The CDR3 DNA sequence: TGTGCCAGCAGTATTTCGACGGAGAATAATGAAAAACTGTTTTTT. Encoded protein: CASSISTENNEKLFF.

The rearrangement links TRBV6-1 to TRBJ1-5; no definite D call. This CDR3 has 15 amino acids. The V end lost 0 bases, the J end lost 2 bases, and 8 bases lay between the germline ends. CDR1 is MNHNS and CDR2 is SASEGT in the germline V gene. The CDR3: CASSEAVGGNQPQHF. The CDR3 bases are TGTGCCAGCAGTGAAGCTGTTGGTGGCAATCAGCCCCAGCATTTT.

This chain links TRBV28 with TRBJ2-3, with D possibly TRBD2 on 5 matching bases. The germline V gene encodes CDR1 MDHEN and CDR2 SYDVKM. V was clipped by 6 bases and J by 2 bases, with 15 bases between them. CDR3 length: 15 amino acids. The CDR3 DNA is TGTGCCAGCAGGACGTATACGAGGGACACAGATACGCAGTATTTT. Its translation is CASRTYTRDTDTQYF.

This rearrangement joins TRBV7-8 to TRBJ2-3; D remains ambiguous. Germline CDR1 is SGHVS and CDR2 is FQNEAQ. V shed 0 bases and J shed 5 bases, with 9 bases lying between them. The CDR3 spans 14 residues. DNA for the CDR3: TGTGCCAGCAGCTTAGCGAGCGTTGGAGATACGCAGTATTTT. It codes for CASSLASVGDTQYF.

This chain uses TRBV6-1 with TRBJ2-2; D remains ambiguous. The CDR3 spans 13 residues. Germline assignment: CDR1 MNHNS and CDR2 SASEGT. Trimming removed 4 bases from V and 6 bases from J, with 9 bases in between. CDR3 loop: CASSGLGAGELFF. DNA of the CDR3: TGTGCCAGCAGTGGCCTTGGCGCCGGGGAGCTGTTTTTT.

The chain joins TRBV5-8 to TRBJ2-1; no clear D gene. Germline-derived CDR1 and CDR2 are SGHTS and YDEGEE. This CDR3 is 14 amino acids long. The V end was cut by 7 bases, the J end by 6 bases, with 17 bases between. The chain's CDR3 is CASSDGVLINEQFF. CDR3 DNA: TGTGCCAGCTCCGACGGAGTACTGATCAATGAGCAGTTCTTC.

This clone was seen a few times. This rearrangement joins TRBV19 to TRBJ2-2; 8 bases line up with TRBD1. The junction had 10 bases not matched to a gene; V was cut back by 6 bases and J by 7 bases. Per germline, CDR1 LNHDA and CDR2 SQIVND (reference sequence). The CDR3 is 15 residues long. The CDR3 coding sequence is TGTGCCAGTAGAACAGAGCAGGGGGCCGGCGGGGAGCTGTTTTTT. Amino acids: CASRTEQGAGGELFF.

V gene TRBV25-1 combines with J gene TRBJ2-2; 10 bases fit TRBD2. V was pared by 4 bases and J by 4 bases, with 3 bases of the junction left unmatched. Germline CDR1 reads MGHDK; CDR2 reads SYGVNS. The CDR3 contains 15 residues. CDR3 in amino acids: CASSVSGRLTGELFF. The CDR3 coding sequence is TGTGCCAGCAGTGTTAGCGGGAGGCTCACCGGGGAGCTGTTTTTT.

V usage is TRBV4-1 and J usage is TRBJ1-5; a weak D match, TRBD1 (6 bases). Germline V lookup: CDR1 MGHRA, CDR2 YSYEKL. The CDR3 runs to 15 residues. Trimming stripped 0 bases from V and 6 bases from J, with 12 bases between. The CDR3: CASSQDVGGTQPQHF. The CDR3 coding sequence is TGCGCCAGCAGCCAAGACGTCGGGGGCACTCAGCCCCAGCATTTT.

The DNA of the CDR3 is TGTGCCAGCAGTTTAACAGGGGGTGAAGGAGATACGCAGTATTTT. Translating gives CASSLTGGEGDTQYF. This rearrangement joins TRBV6-5 to TRBJ2-3; 8 nucleotides match TRBD1. The CDR3 has 15 amino acids. Germline lookup yields CDR1 MNHEY and CDR2 SVGAGI. V trimming: 4 bases; J trimming: 5 bases; junction bases outside the gene matches: 8.

This chain uses TRBV6-5 with TRBJ2-7, with TRBD1 matching 7 bases. The trim removed 6 bases at V and 0 bases at J, leaving 5 bases unmatched. The CDR3 length is 14 residues. Germline lookup yields CDR1 MNHEY and CDR2 SVGAGI. CDR3 sequence (DNA): TGTGCCAGCAGCCCGGGACAGAGCTCCTACGAGCAGTACTTC. This gives the protein CASSPGQSSYEQYF.

J is TRBJ2-1 and V is TRBV6-4, with 10 bases that match TRBD2. The CDR3 is 14 residues long. The V gene end was trimmed by 3 bases and the J gene end by 6 bases; junction bases not matched to a gene: 2. Germline V gene lookup returns CDR1 MRHNA and CDR2 SNTAGT. CDR3 DNA sequence: TGTGCCAGCAGTGAAGCGGGGGGGCCCAATGAGCAGTTCTTC. Its protein is CASSEAGGPNEQFF.

This clone turned up a few times. The chain has TRBV7-2 and TRBJ2-7, with D perhaps being TRBD1 or TRBD2 (5 bases each). Germline CDR1 reads SGHTA; CDR2 reads FQGNSA. CDR3 length: 14 amino acids. Trimming took off 4 bases at V and 2 bases at J, with 12 bases between the two ends. The CDR3 is CASSYLGTAYEQYF. In DNA, the CDR3 is TGTGCCAGCAGCTACCTTGGGACGGCCTACGAGCAGTACTTC.

This clone has only a few counts. The chain recombines TRBV10-1 with TRBJ1-1; D is undetermined. This CDR3 contains 12 residues. Germline V gene data show CDR1 as WNHNN and CDR2 as SYGVQD (reference sequence). V was shortened by 1 base and J by 11 bases, with 11 bases between the two germline ends. The CDR3 nucleotides are TGCGCCAGCAGTGAGTACGCGGGTCAGGCTTTCTTT. Its translation: CASSEYAGQAFF.

The table lists this clone with a count of one. This rearrangement joins TRBV5-1 to TRBJ2-7; 7 nucleotides line up with TRBD2. J was trimmed by 5 bases and V by 4 bases; bases with no gene match: 9. The length of the CDR3 is 14 residues. CDR1 and CDR2 (germline): SGHRS, YFSETQ. CDR3 sequence: CASSPAGREDEQYF. CDR3 coding DNA: TGCGCCAGCAGCCCTGCGGGGAGGGAGGACGAGCAGTACTTC.

CDR3 protein: CAWNSPGDTPYEQYF. The CDR3 bases are TGTGCCTGGAATTCCCCGGGGGATACCCCCTACGAGCAGTACTTC. The rearrangement joins TRBV30 to TRBJ2-7; perhaps TRBD2 as D (6 bases). The CDR3 is 15 amino acids. Trimming cost V 4 bases and J 2 bases, with 18 bases left between them. Germline V gene data show CDR1 as GTSNPN and CDR2 as SVGIG (reference sequence).

This clone has a handful of counts. V gene TRBV10-1 combines with J gene TRBJ2-7; 7 bases match TRBD1. This CDR3 has 15 amino acids. Germline V lookup: CDR1 WNHNN, CDR2 SYGVQD (reference sequence). The J segment lost 4 bases and the V segment lost 2 bases, leaving 8 bases of the junction unmatched. CDR3 protein: CASSEGTGVDYEQYF. Written as DNA, the CDR3 is TGCGCCAGCAGTGAGGGAACAGGGGTGGATTACGAGCAGTACTTC.

The chain uses TRBV5-6 and TRBJ2-7, with D perhaps matching TRBD1 (5 bases). V was trimmed by 4 bases and J by 2 bases, leaving 16 bases between them. Germline V gives CDR1 SGHDT, CDR2 YYEEEE. CDR3 size: 15 residues. The CDR3 DNA sequence: TGTGCCAGCAGCCCTGTTGGGGCCAAAGCCTACGAGCAGTACTTC. Translated: CASSPVGAKAYEQYF.

The chain uses TRBV5-1 and TRBJ1-2; TRBD1 agrees at 7 bases. This CDR3 spans 14 amino acids. Losses at the gene ends were 4 bases for V and 8 bases for J; bases not matched to a gene: 11. Germline CDR1 is SGHRS and CDR2 is YFSETQ. The DNA for the CDR3 is TGCGCCAGCAGCGGCCAGACAGGGCTCGGGGGCTACACCTTC. Protein product: CASSGQTGLGGYTF.

V and J are TRBV28 and TRBJ2-7, with a tentative D call TRBD2 (6 bases). The CDR3 is 14 residues long. Trimming shortened V by 3 bases and J by 2 bases, and 11 bases separated the two germline ends. Germline V gene data show CDR1 as MDHEN and CDR2 as SYDVKM. The CDR3 DNA sequence: TGTGCCAGCAGTTTGGGGACTCCCGCCTACGAGCAGTACTTC. It is translated as CASSLGTPAYEQYF.